This T cell receptor (beta chain) was captured in a study of cytomegalovirus exposure and HLA in healthy donors. Study results and limitations: With later analysis, a missense DCLRE1C variant became linked to TCR beta V- and J-gene trimming. Earlier findings revealed that most TCR beta V segments proved productive either about 87% or about 30% of the time.

On this clone: Its cognate antigen is unknown.

Primers for the PCR totalled 60 Vbeta and 13 Jbeta. Clones were read by immunoSEQ multiplex PCR, and TCRdb kept only the in-frame ones, dropping some. The sample records 150,000 to 200,000 clones, approximately 80% being singletons. Trimming stripped 5 bases from V and 4 bases from J, with 24 bases between. CDR1 is SEHNR, CDR2 FQNEAQ, per germline (reference sequence). The CDR3 extends over 18 amino acids. The chain uses TRBV7-9 and TRBJ2-1, with a possible D match to TRBD2 (5 bases). The clonotype comes from a male donor in good health and CMV-seropositive. Specimen: PBMCs. The CDR3 is CASSTNRIERREYNEQFF. Written as DNA, the CDR3 is TGTGCCAGCAGCACAAACCGCATAGAGCGGAGAGAGTACAATGAGCAGTTCTTC.